A single sample gave rise to the 11 T cell receptor beta chains below, sequenced in a study of identical twins. One entry per CDR3 protein results from TCRdb running MiXCR on the 5' RACE reads. Of roughly 1,500,000 distinct CDR3 sequences detected, around a third appear once; the ten largest clones hold 0.25% to 0.3%. The specimen sequenced was cord blood. Receptors were obtained from a newborn girl in good health.

To note about this clonotype: This clone may be a read error of a much larger clone one base away. CDR3 DNA: TGTGCCATCAGTGCAGGGGGCACAGATGCGCAGTATTTT. It encodes CAISAGGTDAQYF. This chain links TRBV10-3 with TRBJ2-3; 8 bases map to TRBD1. CDR3 length equals 13 residues. The germline V gene has CDR1 ENHRY and CDR2 SYGVKD.

This clonotype was counted only a few times. V and J are TRBV27 and TRBJ2-7; D not resolved. This CDR3 contains 15 residues. Trimming removed 6 bases from V and 2 bases from J, with 17 bases in between. Germline loops: CDR1 MNHEY, CDR2 SMNVEV (reference sequence). The CDR3 region has the DNA TGTGCCAGCAGGCCATTTAACGGCTCTCCCTACGAGCAGTACTTC. Protein product: CASRPFNGSPYEQYF.

The V call is TRBV5-1, the J call TRBJ2-7, with TRBD2 identical over 11 bases. CDR3 length equals 15 residues. Looked up from germline, CDR1 is SGHRS and CDR2 is YFSETQ. The V gene end was trimmed by 3 bases and the J gene end by 6 bases; junction bases not matched to a gene: 8. CDR3 protein: CASSYTTSGELEQYF. Written as DNA, the CDR3 is TGCGCCAGCAGCTATACGACTAGCGGGGAGCTCGAGCAGTACTTC.

The chain joins TRBV6-2 or TRBV6-3 to TRBJ2-1; D unresolved. CDR3 length: 14 residues. In germline, CDR1 is MNHEY, CDR2 SVGEGT. The ends were cut back, 4 bases at V and 3 bases at J, with 10 bases in the middle. CDR3 protein: CASSLQLFYNEQFF. CDR3 nucleotide sequence: TGTGCCAGCAGTTTACAGCTCTTCTACAATGAGCAGTTCTTC.

The rearrangement uses TRBV20-1 and TRBJ1-2, with 10 bases fitting TRBD1. Germline V gene data show CDR1 as DFQATT and CDR2 as SNEGSKA (reference sequence). V gave up 3 bases and J gave up 8 bases; unmatched junction bases: 15. The CDR3 covers 16 residues. The CDR3 loop reads CSASSGTGAKWRGYTF. Written as DNA, the CDR3 is TGCAGTGCTAGTTCTGGGACAGGGGCTAAGTGGAGGGGCTACACCTTC.

This clonotype occurred a few times. The chain has TRBV24-1 and TRBJ2-1; D possibly uses TRBD1 or TRBD2 (7 bases each). Germline V gives CDR1 KGHDR, CDR2 SFDVKD. There are 15 residues in the CDR3. With 4 bases removed from V and 6 bases from J, the gap between germline ends came to 15 bases. This chain's CDR3 is CATSDMTGRGNEQFF. In DNA, the CDR3 is TGTGCCACCAGTGACATGACAGGGAGGGGCAATGAGCAGTTCTTC.

In this sample, this clonotype turned up once. This sequence joins TRBV18 and TRBJ2-7; D is unclear. V dropped 0 bases and J dropped 3 bases, with 9 bases sitting between them. Germline V gene sequence: CDR1 KGHSH, CDR2 LQKENI. There are 14 residues in the CDR3. CDR3 amino acids: CASSPPNEVYEQYF. CDR3 DNA: TGTGCCAGCTCACCACCAAATGAGGTCTACGAGCAGTACTTC.

This clonotype showed up just a few times. This rearrangement joins TRBV6-1 to TRBJ1-2, with D perhaps TRBD1 (5 bases). Germline V gene data show CDR1 as MNHNS and CDR2 as SASEGT. The CDR3 contains 14 residues. Trimming shortened V by 6 bases and J by 5 bases, and 16 bases separated the two germline ends. The CDR3 DNA is TGTGCCAGCAGGACAGCAGAGTTTTGGTATGGCTACACCTTC. Amino acid sequence: CASRTAEFWYGYTF.

There are many counts of this clonotype. The rearrangement joins TRBV20-1 to TRBJ2-3, with no clear D. Looked up from germline, CDR1 is DFQATT and CDR2 is SNEGSKA (reference sequence). Trimming removed 1 base from V and 0 bases from J, with 5 bases in between. The CDR3 is 13 residues long. The CDR3 DNA is TGCAGTGCTAGAGGAGACAGCACAGATACGCAGTATTTT. Protein: CSARGDSTDTQYF.

This clonotype was counted between two and nine times. The genes are TRBV12-3 or TRBV12-4 and TRBJ2-5, with D uncertain. The J call may be in error: the DNA end matches TRBJ2-1 better. The CDR3 is 15 residues long. The CDR3 sequence: CASSFADGRQETQFF. The CDR3 DNA sequence: TGTGCCAGCAGTTTCGCGGATGGCAGGCAAGAGACCCAGTTCTTC.

This chain joins TRBV29-1 and TRBJ1-2; a weak D match, TRBD1 (5 bases). Trimming took 0 bases from V and 4 from J, leaving 15 bases between them. Germline CDR1 SQVTM, CDR2 ANQGSEA. This CDR3 spans 15 amino acids. CDR3 bases: TGCAGCGTTGAAGATCCCCCGCGCAGGGCCTATGGCTACACCTTC. Its translation is CSVEDPPRRAYGYTF.